In this sample, the clone carrying this T cell receptor beta chain turned up a few times. Its specificity is unknown. The sample belongs to a study of T-cell reconstitution after alpha-beta-depleted transplantation in children. Findings and limits, study-wide: Once a year had passed after transplant, T-cell counts and diversity came mostly from newly produced T cells.

Germline CDR1 is KGHDR and CDR2 is SFDVKD. The CDR3 covers 13 residues. Trimming removed 3 bases at V and 7 bases at J, with 11 bases between. Unique molecular identifiers were used in preparing the TCRbeta library. One entry per CDR3 protein results from TCRdb running MiXCR on the PCR reads. This table has roughly 200,000 distinct CDR3 sequences, 11% appearing once. The rearrangement joins TRBV24-1 to TRBJ1-2; D remains ambiguous. Sequencing used PBMCs, obtained before TCRalphabeta/CD19-depleted stem cell transplant. The receptor was derived from a child in the first two years of life with acute myeloid leukemia, due to receive a stem cell transplant. The CDR3 sequence: CATSDPTWGGYTF. CDR3 coding DNA: TGTGCCACCAGTGATCCGACTTGGGGTGGCTACACCTTC.